The 8 T cell receptor beta chains below all came from one sample that was sequenced in a study of blood T cell repertoires in COVID-19. The repertoire was sequenced with immunoSEQ multiplex PCR; TCRdb's copy has only in-frame clones and lacks some. This table holds around 130,000 clones, approximately 84% found once. The sequenced sample consisted of peripheral blood. These receptors were taken from a man between 65 and 85 years old with acute or convalescent COVID-19.

This clone qualifies as medium-sized. The chain links TRBV18 to TRBJ1-1, with 7 positions matching TRBD1. The germline CDR1 and CDR2 sequences are KGHSH and LQKENI. CDR3 length: 12 amino acids. Trimming took 5 bases from V and 6 from J; bases not matched to a gene: 3. CDR3 DNA sequence: TGTGCCAGCTCAACCCAGGGGGCTGAAGCTTTCTTT. Residues: CASSTQGAEAFF.

The rearrangement uses TRBV2 and TRBJ1-5; 7 bases match TRBD1. The CDR3 has 15 residues. Germline V lookup: CDR1 SNHLY, CDR2 FYNNEI. V shed 5 bases, J shed 0 bases, and the junction held 4 bases outside the gene matches. The DNA of the CDR3 is TGTGCCAGCAGTTGGACAGGCTATAGCAATCAGCCCCAGCATTTT. It yields the protein CASSWTGYSNQPQHF.

V usage is TRBV10-3 and J usage is TRBJ2-7, with 11 bases matching TRBD2. CDR3 length: 15 residues. V shed 6 bases, J shed 4 bases, and the junction held 8 bases outside the gene matches. Looked up from germline, CDR1 is ENHRY and CDR2 is SYGVKD. The CDR3: CAISPGLAATYEQYF. CDR3 in DNA: TGTGCCATCAGCCCGGGACTAGCGGCGACATACGAGCAGTACTTC.

The chain has TRBV18 and TRBJ1-4, with D possibly being TRBD1 (6 bases). Germline V gene data show CDR1 as KGHSH and CDR2 as LQKENI. V was cut by 3 bases and J by 8 bases, with 10 bases left in between. This CDR3 spans 13 amino acids. CDR3 sequence reads: CASSPGTFEKLFF. Written as DNA, the CDR3 is TGTGCCAGCTCACCGGGGACATTCGAAAAACTGTTTTTT. Supplemented by reference TRBV18 and TRBJ1-4, the full variable domain reads NAGVMQNPRHLVRRRGQEARLRCSPMKGHSHVYWYRQLPEEGLKFMVYLQKENIIDESGMPKERFSAEFPKEGPSILRIQQVVRGDSAAYFCASSPGTFEKLFFGSGTQLSVL.

The chain has TRBV7-2 and TRBJ1-1; the match to TRBD1 covers 7 bases. Germline V gene lookup returns CDR1 SGHTA and CDR2 FQGNSA. Trimming at V came to 8 bases and at J to 0 bases, leaving 6 bases not matched to a gene. The CDR3 loop spans 14 amino acids. This CDR3 reads CASGGTELNTEAFF. CDR3 coding DNA: TGTGCCAGCGGGGGGACAGAGTTGAACACTGAAGCTTTCTTT.

The rearrangement joins TRBV15 to TRBJ1-2, with a tentative D call TRBD1 (6 bases). V gave up 0 bases and J gave up 8 bases, with 10 bases separating them. This CDR3 region has 13 residues. Germline lookup yields CDR1 LNHNV and CDR2 YYDKDF (reference sequence). This CDR3 reads CATSRDRGRGYTF. CDR3 in DNA: TGTGCCACCAGCAGAGACAGGGGCCGGGGCTACACCTTC.

The chain is built from TRBV18 and TRBJ2-5, with TRBD1 matching over 9 bases. This CDR3 is built from 16 residues. Looked up from germline, CDR1 is KGHSH and CDR2 is LQKENI. Trimming at V came to 3 bases and at J to 1 base, leaving 6 bases not matched to a gene. For the CDR3, the DNA is TGTGCCAGCTCACCTACCGGGACAGGGATCCAAGAGACCCAGTACTTC. This translates into CASSPTGTGIQETQYF.

The J gene is TRBJ1-1, the V gene TRBV5-1, with 10 bases matching TRBD1. Germline-derived CDR1 and CDR2 are SGHRS and YFSETQ. The CDR3 totals 15 residues. The trim removed 4 bases at V and 1 base at J, leaving 4 bases unmatched. CDR3 DNA sequence: TGCGCCAGCAGCCGGGACAGGGGACGGAACACTGAAGCTTTCTTT. Encoded protein: CASSRDRGRNTEAFF.